The text below deals with one TCR beta chain. Original processing notes: Filtering of immunoSEQ junctional sequences could not match full-length read filtering. The repertoire was sequenced with immunoSEQ multiplex PCR; TCRdb's copy has only in-frame clones and lacks some. V and J calls and clone size are copied from that table; D and trimming were computed from the DNA. The sample has millions of clones, about 92% seen once; the top ten hold 0.39%. These data originate in a study of shared clonotypes between healthy human individuals. The CDR3 contains 15 residues. Germline V CDR1 and CDR2: SGHTA, FQGNSA. V was pared by 2 bases and J by 2 bases, with 11 bases between.

This chain links TRBV7-2 with TRBJ2-3, with a tentative D call TRBD2 (6 bases). The sequenced sample was naive CD4+ T cells from PBMCs. Sample subset: CD45RA+ positively selected. The receptor was derived from a man aged 18 to 29 in good health. Some clones in this sample may be carry-over from other donors' samples. The CDR3: CASSLSGGNTDTQYF. Written as DNA, the CDR3 is TGTGCCAGCAGCTTATCCGGCGGGAACACAGATACGCAGTATTTT.